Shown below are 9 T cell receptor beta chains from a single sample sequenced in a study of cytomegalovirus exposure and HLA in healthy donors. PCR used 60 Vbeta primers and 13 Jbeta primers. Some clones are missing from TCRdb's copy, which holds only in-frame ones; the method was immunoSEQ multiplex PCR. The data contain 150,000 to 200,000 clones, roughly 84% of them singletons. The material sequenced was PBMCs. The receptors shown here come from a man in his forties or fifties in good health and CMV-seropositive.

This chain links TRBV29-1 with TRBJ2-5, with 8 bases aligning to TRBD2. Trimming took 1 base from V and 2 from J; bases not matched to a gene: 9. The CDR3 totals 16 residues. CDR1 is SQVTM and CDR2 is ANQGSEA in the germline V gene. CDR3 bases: TGCAGCGTTGAAGGGACACCGGGACTAGATCAAGAGACCCAGTACTTC. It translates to CSVEGTPGLDQETQYF.

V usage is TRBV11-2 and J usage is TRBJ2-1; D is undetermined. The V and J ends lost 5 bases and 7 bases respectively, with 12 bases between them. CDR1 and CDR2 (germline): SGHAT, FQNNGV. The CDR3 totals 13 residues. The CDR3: CASSPTLVNEQFF. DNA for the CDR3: TGTGCCAGCAGCCCGACTCTCGTGAATGAGCAGTTCTTC. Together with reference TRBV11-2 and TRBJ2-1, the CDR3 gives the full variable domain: EAGVAQSPRYKIIEKRQSVAFWCNPISGHATLYWYQQILGQGPKLLIQFQNNGVVDDSQLPKDRFSAERLKGVDSTLKIQPAKLEDSAVYLCASSPTLVNEQFFGPGTRLTVL.

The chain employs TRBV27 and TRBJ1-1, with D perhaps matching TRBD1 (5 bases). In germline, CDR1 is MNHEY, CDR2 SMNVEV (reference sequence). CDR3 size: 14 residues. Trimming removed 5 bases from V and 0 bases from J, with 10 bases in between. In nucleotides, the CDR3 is TGTGCCAGCAGTCCAGGGATGATGAACACTGAAGCTTTCTTT. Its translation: CASSPGMMNTEAFF.

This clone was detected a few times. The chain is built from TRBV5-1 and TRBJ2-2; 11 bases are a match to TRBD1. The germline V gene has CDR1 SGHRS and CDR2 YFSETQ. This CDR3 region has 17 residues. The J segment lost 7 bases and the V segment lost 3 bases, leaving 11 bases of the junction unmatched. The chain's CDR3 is CASSSPGTGTGGGELFF. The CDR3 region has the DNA TGCGCCAGCAGCTCTCCTGGCACCGGGACAGGGGGCGGGGAGCTGTTTTTT.

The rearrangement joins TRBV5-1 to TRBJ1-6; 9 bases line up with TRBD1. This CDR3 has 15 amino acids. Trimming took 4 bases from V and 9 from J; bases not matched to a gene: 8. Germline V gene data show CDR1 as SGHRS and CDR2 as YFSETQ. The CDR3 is CASSDPGTGSSPLHF. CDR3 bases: TGCGCCAGCAGCGATCCCGGGACAGGGAGTTCACCCCTCCACTTT.

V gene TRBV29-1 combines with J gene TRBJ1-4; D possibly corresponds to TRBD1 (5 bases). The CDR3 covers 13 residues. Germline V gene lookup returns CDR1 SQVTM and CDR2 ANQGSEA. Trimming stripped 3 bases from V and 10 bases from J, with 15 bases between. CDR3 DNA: TGCAGCGTTGACGACAGCCTGGGGGGAAAACTGTTTTTT. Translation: CSVDDSLGGKLFF.

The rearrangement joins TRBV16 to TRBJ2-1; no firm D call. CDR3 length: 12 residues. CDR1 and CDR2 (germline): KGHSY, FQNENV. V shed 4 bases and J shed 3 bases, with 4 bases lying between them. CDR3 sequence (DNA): TGTGCCAGCAGCCGAGGCTACAATGAGCAGTTCTTC. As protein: CASSRGYNEQFF.

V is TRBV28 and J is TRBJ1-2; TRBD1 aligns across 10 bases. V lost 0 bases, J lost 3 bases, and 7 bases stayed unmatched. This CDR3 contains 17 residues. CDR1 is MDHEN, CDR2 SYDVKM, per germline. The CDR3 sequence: CASSLWGGDRGDYGYTF. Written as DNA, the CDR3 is TGTGCCAGCAGTTTATGGGGGGGGGACAGGGGCGACTATGGCTACACCTTC.

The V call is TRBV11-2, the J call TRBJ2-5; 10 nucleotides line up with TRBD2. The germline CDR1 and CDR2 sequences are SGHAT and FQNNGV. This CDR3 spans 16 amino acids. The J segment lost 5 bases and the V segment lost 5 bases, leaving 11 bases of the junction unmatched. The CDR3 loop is CASSPDSGGFDETQYF. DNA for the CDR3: TGTGCCAGCAGCCCGGATAGCGGGGGGTTCGATGAGACCCAGTACTTC.